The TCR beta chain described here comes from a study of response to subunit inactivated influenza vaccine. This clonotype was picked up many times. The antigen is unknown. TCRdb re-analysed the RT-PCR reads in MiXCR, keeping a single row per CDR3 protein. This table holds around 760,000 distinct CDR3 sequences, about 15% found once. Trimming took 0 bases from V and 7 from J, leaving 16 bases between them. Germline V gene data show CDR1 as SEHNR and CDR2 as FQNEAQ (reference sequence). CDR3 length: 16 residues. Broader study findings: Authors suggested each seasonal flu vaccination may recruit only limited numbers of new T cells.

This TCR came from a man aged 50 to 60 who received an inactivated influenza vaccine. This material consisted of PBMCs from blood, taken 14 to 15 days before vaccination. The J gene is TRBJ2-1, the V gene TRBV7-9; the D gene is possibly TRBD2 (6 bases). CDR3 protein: CASSLASGQRRNEQFF. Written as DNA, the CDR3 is TGTGCCAGCAGCTTAGCCAGCGGGCAGCGTAGAAATGAGCAGTTCTTC.